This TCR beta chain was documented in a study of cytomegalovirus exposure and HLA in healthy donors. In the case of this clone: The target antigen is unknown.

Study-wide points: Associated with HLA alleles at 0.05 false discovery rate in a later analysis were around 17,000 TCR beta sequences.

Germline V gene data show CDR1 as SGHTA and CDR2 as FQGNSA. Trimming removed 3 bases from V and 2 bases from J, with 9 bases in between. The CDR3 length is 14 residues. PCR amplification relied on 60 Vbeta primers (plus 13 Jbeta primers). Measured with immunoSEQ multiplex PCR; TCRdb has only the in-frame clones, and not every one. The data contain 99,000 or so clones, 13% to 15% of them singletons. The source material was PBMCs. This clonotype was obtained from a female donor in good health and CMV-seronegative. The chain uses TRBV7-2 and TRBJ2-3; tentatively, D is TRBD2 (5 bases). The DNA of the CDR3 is TGTGCCAGCAGCTTGGACTGGCTCACAGATACGCAGTATTTT. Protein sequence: CASSLDWLTDTQYF.